This T cell receptor beta chain was found in a study of metastatic and nonmetastatic thyroid tumors. The CDR3 is made up of 13 amino acids. Germline V gene data show CDR1 as SNHLY and CDR2 as FYNNEI. Concerning this clone: An end of the junction does not agree with germline; a read error may underlie this.

Thyroid surgery was preceded by no treatment in any patient. From the PCR reads, TCRdb re-called clones with MiXCR. Among about 24,000 clones, around 18% were seen once, and the ten largest hold roughly 2.6%. The sequenced sample consisted of adjacent normal tissue. The TCR comes from a male donor with papillary thyroid cancer or a benign thyroid nodule (not recorded which). Some clones in this sample may be carry-over from other donors' samples. The chain recombines TRBV2 with TRBJ1-6, with D possibly matching TRBD1 (5 bases). CDR3 amino acids: CASKGRGDSPLQF. CDR3 nucleotide sequence: TGTGCCAGCAAGGGGCGGGGGGATTCACCCCTCCAATTT.